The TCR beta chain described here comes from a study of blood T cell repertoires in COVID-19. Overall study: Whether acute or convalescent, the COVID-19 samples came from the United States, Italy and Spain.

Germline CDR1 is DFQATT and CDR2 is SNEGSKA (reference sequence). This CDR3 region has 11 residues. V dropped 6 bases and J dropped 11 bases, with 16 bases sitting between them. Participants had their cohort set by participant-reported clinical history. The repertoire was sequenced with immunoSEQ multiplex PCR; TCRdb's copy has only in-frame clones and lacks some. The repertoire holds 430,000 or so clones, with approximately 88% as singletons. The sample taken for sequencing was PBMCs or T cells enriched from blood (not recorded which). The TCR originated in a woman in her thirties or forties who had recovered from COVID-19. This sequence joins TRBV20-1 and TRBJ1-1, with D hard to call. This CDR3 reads CSARERGRAFF. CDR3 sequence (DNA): TGCAGTGCCCGGGAGAGAGGTCGGGCTTTCTTT.